This TCR beta chain was obtained from a study of control samples from healthy donors and cancer patients. Generated by immunoSEQ multiplex PCR, the TCRdb table keeps only in-frame clones and is missing some. The sample yields 100,000 to 150,000 clones, about nine tenths seen once. This TCR derives from a man younger than 35 in good health. Sequencing input: blood.

CDR3 bases: TGTGCCAGCAGTTACATAGGTGAGGACAGGCGAGGCTACACCTTC. Amino acids: CASSYIGEDRRGYTF. The chain is built from TRBV6-6 and TRBJ1-2; 7 bases line up with TRBD1. V shed 2 bases and J 8 bases; nucleotides not matched to a gene: 11. The CDR3 runs 15 residues. Germline V CDR1 and CDR2: MNHNY, SVGAGI (reference sequence).